This TCR beta chain was identified during a study of CXCR3-negative and CXCR3-positive naive CD8 T cells. Overall study findings and caveats: TRB CDR3s of CXCR3-positive naive cells were more hydrophobic than those of CXCR3-negative naive cells.

Concerning this clonotype itself: What it recognizes is unknown.

Through 5' RACE with UMI labels, the TRB cDNA libraries were prepared. TCRdb reprocessed the 5' RACE reads and stores each CDR3 protein as one record, lacking DNA. In total, the table holds around 140,000 distinct CDR3 sequences. CDR3 length: 12 amino acids. The germline V gene encodes CDR1 SQVTM and CDR2 ANQGSEA. A CD45RO-CCR7+CD27+CD95- profile was what naive CD8+ T cells displayed. The J gene is TRBJ2-7, the V gene TRBV29-1. Sequences were obtained from naive CXCR3+ CD8+ T cells from blood. The subset is: CD45RO-CCR7+CD27+CD95- naive CD8+ T cells expressing CXCR3 (TNR3+). The source is a human donor in good health. Some clones in this sample may be carry-over from other donors' samples. This CDR3 is CSAEGDTYEQYF.